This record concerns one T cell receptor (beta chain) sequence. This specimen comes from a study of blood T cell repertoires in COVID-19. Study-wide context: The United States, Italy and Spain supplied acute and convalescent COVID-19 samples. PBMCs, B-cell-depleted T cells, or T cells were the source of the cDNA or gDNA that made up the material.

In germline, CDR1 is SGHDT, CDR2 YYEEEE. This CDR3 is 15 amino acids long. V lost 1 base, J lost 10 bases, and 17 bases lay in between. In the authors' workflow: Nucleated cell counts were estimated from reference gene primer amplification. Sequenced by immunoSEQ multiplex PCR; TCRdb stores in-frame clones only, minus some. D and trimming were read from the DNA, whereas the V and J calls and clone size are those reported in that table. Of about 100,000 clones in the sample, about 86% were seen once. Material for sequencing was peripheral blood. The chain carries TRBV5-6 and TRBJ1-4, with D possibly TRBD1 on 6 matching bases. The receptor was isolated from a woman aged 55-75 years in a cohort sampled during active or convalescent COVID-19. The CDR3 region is CASSLRGIEYGKLFF. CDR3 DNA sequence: TGTGCCAGCAGCTTGAGGGGGATCGAGTATGGAAAACTGTTTTTT.